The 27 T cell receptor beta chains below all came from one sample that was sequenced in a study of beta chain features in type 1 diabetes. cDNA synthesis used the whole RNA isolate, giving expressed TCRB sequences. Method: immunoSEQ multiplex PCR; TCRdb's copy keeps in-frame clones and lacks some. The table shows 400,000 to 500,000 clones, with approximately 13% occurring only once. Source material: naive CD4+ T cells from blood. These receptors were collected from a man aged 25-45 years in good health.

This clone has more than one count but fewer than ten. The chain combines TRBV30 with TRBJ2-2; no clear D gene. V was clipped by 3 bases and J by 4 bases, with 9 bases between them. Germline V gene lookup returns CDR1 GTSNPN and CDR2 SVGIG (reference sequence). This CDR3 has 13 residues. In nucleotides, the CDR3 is TGTGCCTGGAGCATAGCATCCACCGGGGAGCTGTTTTTT. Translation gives CAWSIASTGELFF.

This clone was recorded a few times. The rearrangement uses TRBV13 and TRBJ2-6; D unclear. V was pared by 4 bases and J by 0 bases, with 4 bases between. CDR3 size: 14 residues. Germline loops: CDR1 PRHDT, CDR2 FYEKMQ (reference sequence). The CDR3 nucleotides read TGTGCCAGCAGCTCCTCCTCTGGGGCCAACGTCCTGACTTTC. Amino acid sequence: CASSSSSGANVLTF. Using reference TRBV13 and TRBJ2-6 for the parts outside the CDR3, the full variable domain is AAGVIQSPRHLIKEKRETATLKCYPIPRHDTVYWYQQGPGQDPQFLISFYEKMQSDKGSIPDRFSAQQFSDYHSELNMSSLELGDSALYFCASSSSSGANVLTFGAGSRLTVL.

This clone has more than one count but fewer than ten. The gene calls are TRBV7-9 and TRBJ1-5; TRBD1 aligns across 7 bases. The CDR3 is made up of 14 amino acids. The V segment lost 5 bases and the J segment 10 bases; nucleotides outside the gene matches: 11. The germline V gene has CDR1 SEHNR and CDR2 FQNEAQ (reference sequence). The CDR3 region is CASSPDRAVVPQHF. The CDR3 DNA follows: TGTGCCAGCAGCCCCGACAGGGCCGTAGTACCCCAGCATTTT. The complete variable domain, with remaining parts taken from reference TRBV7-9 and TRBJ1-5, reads DTGVSQNPRHKITKRGQNVTFRCDPISEHNRLYWYRQTLGQGPEFLTYFQNEAQLEKSRLLSDRFSAERPKGSFSTLEIQRTEQGDSAMYLCASSPDRAVVPQHFGDGTRLSIL.

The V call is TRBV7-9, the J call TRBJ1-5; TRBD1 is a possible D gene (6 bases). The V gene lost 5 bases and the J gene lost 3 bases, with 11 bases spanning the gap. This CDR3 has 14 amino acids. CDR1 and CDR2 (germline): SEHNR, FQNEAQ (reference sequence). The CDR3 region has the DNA TGTGCCAGCAGCCCCGGACAGTTCAATCAGCCCCAGCATTTT. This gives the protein CASSPGQFNQPQHF.

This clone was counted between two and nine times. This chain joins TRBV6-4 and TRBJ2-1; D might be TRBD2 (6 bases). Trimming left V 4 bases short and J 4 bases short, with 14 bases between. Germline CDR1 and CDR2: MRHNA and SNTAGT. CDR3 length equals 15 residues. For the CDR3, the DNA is TGTGCCAGCAGTGTTGGTGGGGGGTTTTACAATGAGCAGTTCTTC. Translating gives CASSVGGGFYNEQFF.

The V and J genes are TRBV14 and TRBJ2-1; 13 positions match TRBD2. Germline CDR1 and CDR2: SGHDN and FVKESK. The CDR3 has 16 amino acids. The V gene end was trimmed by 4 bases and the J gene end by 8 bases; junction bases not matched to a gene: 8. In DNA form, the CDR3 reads TGTGCCAGCAGCCGAGGACTAGCGGGAGAATTCGATGAGCAGTTCTTC. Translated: CASSRGLAGEFDEQFF.

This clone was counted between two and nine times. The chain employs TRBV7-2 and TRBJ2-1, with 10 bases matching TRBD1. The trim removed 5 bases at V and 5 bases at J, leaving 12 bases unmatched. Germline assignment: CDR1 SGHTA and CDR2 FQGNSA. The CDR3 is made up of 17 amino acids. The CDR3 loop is CASSVTRGGTGDNEQFF. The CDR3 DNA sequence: TGTGCCAGCAGCGTTACCAGAGGGGGGACAGGGGACAATGAGCAGTTCTTC.

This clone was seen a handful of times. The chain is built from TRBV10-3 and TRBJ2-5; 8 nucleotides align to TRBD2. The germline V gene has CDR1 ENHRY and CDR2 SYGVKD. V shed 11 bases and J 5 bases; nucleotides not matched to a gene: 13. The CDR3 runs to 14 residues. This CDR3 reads CAASQGTSHETQYF. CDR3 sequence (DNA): TGTGCCGCCAGCCAAGGGACTAGTCACGAGACCCAGTACTTC.

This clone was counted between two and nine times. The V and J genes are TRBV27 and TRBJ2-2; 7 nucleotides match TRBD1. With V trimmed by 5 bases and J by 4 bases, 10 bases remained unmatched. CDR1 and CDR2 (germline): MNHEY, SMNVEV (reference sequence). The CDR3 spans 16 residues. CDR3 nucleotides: TGTGCCAGCAGTCCTCCGACAGGGTTGGGCACCGGGGAGCTGTTTTTT. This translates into CASSPPTGLGTGELFF.

The CDR3 DNA follows: TGTGCCAGCAGCCTCCCTCTAGCGGGAGGAGAGACCCAGTACTTC. Protein product: CASSLPLAGGETQYF. The rearrangement links TRBV7-9 to TRBJ2-5; the match to TRBD2 covers 11 bases. The germline V gene has CDR1 SEHNR and CDR2 FQNEAQ (reference sequence). The CDR3 covers 15 residues. After removal of 5 bases from V and 4 bases from J, the junction contained 6 bases not matched to a gene.

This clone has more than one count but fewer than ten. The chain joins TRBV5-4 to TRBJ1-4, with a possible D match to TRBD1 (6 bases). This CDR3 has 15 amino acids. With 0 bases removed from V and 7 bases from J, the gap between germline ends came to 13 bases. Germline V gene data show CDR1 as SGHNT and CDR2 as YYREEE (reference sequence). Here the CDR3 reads CASSLDQGLSEKLFF. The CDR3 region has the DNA TGTGCCAGCAGCTTGGATCAGGGGTTAAGTGAAAAACTGTTTTTT.

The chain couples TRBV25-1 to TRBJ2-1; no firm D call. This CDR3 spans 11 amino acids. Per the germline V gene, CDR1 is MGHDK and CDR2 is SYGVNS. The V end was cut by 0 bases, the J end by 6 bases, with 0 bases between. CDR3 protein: CASSEYNEQFF. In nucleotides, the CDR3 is TGTGCCAGCAGTGAATACAATGAGCAGTTCTTC.

CDR3: CASSHRTGVGLDTQYF. CDR3 in DNA: TGCGCCAGCAGCCATAGAACCGGGGTAGGGTTGGATACGCAGTATTTT. The chain couples TRBV4-3 to TRBJ2-3; weak D call: TRBD2 (5 bases). There are 16 residues in the CDR3. The ends were cut back, 3 bases at V and 6 bases at J, with 19 bases in the middle. Germline-derived CDR1 and CDR2 are LGHNA and YSLEER.

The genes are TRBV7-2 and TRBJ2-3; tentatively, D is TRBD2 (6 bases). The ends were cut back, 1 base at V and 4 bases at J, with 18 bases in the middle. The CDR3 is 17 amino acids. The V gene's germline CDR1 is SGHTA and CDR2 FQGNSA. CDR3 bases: TGTGCCAGCAGCTTAGTAGTGGGCAGGCCGGGGGCAGATACGCAGTATTTT. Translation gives CASSLVVGRPGADTQYF.

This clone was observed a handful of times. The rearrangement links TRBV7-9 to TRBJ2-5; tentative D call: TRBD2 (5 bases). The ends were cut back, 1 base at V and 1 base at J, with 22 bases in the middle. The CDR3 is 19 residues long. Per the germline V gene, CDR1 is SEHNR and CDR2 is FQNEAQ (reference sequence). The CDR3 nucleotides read TGTGCCAGCAGCTTAGGGAGACTAACTAACTCCTTAGGCCAAGAGACCCAGTACTTC. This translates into CASSLGRLTNSLGQETQYF.

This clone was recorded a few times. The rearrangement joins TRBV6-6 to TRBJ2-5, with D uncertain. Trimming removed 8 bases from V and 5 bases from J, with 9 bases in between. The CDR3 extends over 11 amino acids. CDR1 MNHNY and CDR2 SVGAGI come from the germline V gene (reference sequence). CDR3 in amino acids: CASGKLETQYF. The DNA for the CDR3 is TGTGCCAGCGGCAAGCTGGAGACCCAGTACTTC.

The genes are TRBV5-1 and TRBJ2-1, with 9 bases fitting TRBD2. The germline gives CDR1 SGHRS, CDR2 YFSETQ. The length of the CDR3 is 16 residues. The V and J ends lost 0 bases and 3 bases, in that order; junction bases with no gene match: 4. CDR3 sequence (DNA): TGCGCCAGCAGCTTGGTTCCTAGCGGGAACTACAATGAGCAGTTCTTC. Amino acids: CASSLVPSGNYNEQFF.

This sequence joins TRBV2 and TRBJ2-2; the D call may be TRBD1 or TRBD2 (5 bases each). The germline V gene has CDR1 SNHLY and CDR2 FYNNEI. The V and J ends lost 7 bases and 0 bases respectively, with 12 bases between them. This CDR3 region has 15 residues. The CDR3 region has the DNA TGTGCCAGCAAGTCCGGGACGTCGAACACCGGGGAGCTGTTTTTT. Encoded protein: CASKSGTSNTGELFF.

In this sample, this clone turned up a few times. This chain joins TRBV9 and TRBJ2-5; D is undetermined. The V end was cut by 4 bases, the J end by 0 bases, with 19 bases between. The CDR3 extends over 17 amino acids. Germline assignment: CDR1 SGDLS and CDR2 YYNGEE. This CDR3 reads CASSPPLGPEYQETQYF. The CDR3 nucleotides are TGTGCCAGCAGCCCGCCCCTCGGGCCTGAGTACCAAGAGACCCAGTACTTC. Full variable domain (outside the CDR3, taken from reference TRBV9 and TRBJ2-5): DSGVTQTPKHLITATGQRVTLRCSPRSGDLSVYWYQQSLDQGLQFLIQYYNGEERAKGNILERFSAQQFPDLHSELNLSSLELGDSALYFCASSPPLGPEYQETQYFGPGTRLLVL.

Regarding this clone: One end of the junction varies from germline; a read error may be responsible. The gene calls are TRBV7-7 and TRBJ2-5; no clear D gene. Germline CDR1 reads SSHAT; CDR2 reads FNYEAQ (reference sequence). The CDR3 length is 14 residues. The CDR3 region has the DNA TGTGCTAGCAGCTTTAGAGGCGGACAAGAGACCCAGTACTTC. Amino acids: CASSFRGGQETQYF.

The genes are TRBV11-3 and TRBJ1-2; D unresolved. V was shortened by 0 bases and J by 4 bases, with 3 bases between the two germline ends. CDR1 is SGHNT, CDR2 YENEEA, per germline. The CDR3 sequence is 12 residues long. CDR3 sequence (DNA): TGTGCCAGCAGCTTAGACGGCTATGGCTACACCTTC. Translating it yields CASSLDGYGYTF.

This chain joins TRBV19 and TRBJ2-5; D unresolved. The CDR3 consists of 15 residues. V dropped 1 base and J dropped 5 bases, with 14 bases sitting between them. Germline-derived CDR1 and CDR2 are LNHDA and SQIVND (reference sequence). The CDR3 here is CASSIGPPPQETQYF. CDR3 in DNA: TGTGCCAGTAGTATAGGCCCACCGCCACAGGAGACCCAGTACTTC.

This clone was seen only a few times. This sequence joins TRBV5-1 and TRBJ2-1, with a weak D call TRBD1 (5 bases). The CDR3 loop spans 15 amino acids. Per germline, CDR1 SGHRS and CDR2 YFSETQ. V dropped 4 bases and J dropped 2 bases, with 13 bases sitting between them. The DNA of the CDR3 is TGCGCCAGCAGCCAAGACAGCAGGGCCTACAATGAGCAGTTCTTC. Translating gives CASSQDSRAYNEQFF.

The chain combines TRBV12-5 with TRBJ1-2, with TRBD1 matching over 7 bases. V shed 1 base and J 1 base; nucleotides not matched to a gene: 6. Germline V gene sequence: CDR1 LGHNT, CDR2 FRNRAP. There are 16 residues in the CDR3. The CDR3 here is CASGLGRDSINYGYTF. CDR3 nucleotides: TGTGCTAGTGGTTTGGGACGGGACAGCATTAACTATGGCTACACCTTC.

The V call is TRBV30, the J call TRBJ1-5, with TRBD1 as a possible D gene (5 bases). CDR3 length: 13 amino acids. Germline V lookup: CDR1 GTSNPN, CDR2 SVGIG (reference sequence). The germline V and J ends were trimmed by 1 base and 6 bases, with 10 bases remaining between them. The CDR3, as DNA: TGTGCCTGGAGTGACGGGGACTCTCAGCCCCAGCATTTT. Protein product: CAWSDGDSQPQHF.

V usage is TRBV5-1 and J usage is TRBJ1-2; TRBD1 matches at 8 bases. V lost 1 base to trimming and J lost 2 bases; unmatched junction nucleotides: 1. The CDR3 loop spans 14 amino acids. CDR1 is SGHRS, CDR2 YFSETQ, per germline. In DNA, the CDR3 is TGCGCCAGCAGCTTGCAGGGGGCAAACTATGGCTACACCTTC. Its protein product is CASSLQGANYGYTF.

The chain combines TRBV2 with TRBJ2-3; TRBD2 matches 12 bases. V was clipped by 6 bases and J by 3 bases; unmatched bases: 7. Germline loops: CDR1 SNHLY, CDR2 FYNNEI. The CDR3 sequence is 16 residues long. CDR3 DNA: TGTGCCAGCAGACCTAGCGGGGGGGCATTGACAGATACGCAGTATTTT. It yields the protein CASRPSGGALTDTQYF.